The 5 T cell receptor beta chains listed next were all sequenced from one sample in a study of blood T cell repertoires in COVID-19. Measured with immunoSEQ multiplex PCR; TCRdb has only the in-frame clones, and not every one. Of under 250,000 clones listed, roughly 80% are singletons. The specimen was PBMCs or T cells enriched from blood (not recorded which). The receptor source for this set is a middle-aged woman with acute COVID-19.

This chain's CDR3 is CASRPTGAYGYTF. CDR3 bases: TGTGCCAGCAGGCCGACAGGGGCCTATGGCTACACCTTC. The V and J genes are TRBV11-2 and TRBJ1-2, with 8 bases that match TRBD1. Germline V CDR1 and CDR2: SGHAT, FQNNGV. The length of the CDR3 is 13 residues. Losses at the gene ends were 6 bases for V and 4 bases for J; bases not matched to a gene: 4.

This chain connects TRBV28 to TRBJ2-7; D possibly corresponds to TRBD1 (5 bases). The CDR3 length is 14 residues. V shed 3 bases and J shed 3 bases, with 12 bases lying between them. Germline V gene sequence: CDR1 MDHEN, CDR2 SYDVKM. CDR3 residues: CASSFAGPSYEQYF. Written as DNA, the CDR3 is TGTGCCAGCAGTTTTGCAGGGCCAAGCTACGAGCAGTACTTC.

The chain couples TRBV28 to TRBJ1-5; D is undetermined. The CDR3 has 16 amino acids. Germline V gene sequence: CDR1 MDHEN, CDR2 SYDVKM. Trimming removed 4 bases from V and 0 bases from J, with 13 bases in between. CDR3 region: CASSSQPGYSNQPQHF. The CDR3 region has the DNA TGTGCCAGCAGTTCTCAACCGGGTTATAGCAATCAGCCCCAGCATTTT.

V usage is TRBV7-9 and J usage is TRBJ2-5; weak D call: TRBD2 (7 bases). The V gene's germline CDR1 is SEHNR and CDR2 FQNEAQ (reference sequence). This CDR3 has 15 residues. Trimming shortened V by 1 base and J by 5 bases, and 14 bases separated the two germline ends. The CDR3 is CASSLVAGARETQYF. The CDR3 bases are TGTGCCAGCAGCTTAGTGGCGGGGGCTCGGGAGACCCAGTACTTC.

The V gene is TRBV2, the J gene TRBJ1-4, with D possibly TRBD1 on 6 matching bases. The V gene lost 7 bases and the J gene lost 7 bases, with 19 bases spanning the gap. The CDR3 runs 15 residues. From germline, CDR1 is SNHLY and CDR2 FYNNEI. DNA for the CDR3: TGTGCCAGCATGGCGTCGGGACAAGACAGTGAAAAACTGTTTTTT. Encoded protein: CASMASGQDSEKLFF.